The 30 T cell receptor beta chains below all came from one sample that was sequenced in a study of cytomegalovirus exposure and HLA in healthy donors. The primer mix had 60 Vbeta and 13 Jbeta primers. The protocol was immunoSEQ multiplex PCR, while the TCRdb copy is restricted to in-frame clones and leaves out a portion. In the table there are about 160,000 clones, approximately 74% of which are singletons. Sequencing was done on a sample of PBMCs. Source of these receptors: a woman aged 25-40 years in good health and CMV-seronegative.

This chain uses TRBV4-2 with TRBJ2-2; 12 bases are shared with TRBD2. Germline trimming cut 3 bases from V and 3 bases from J; bases unmatched to any gene: 2. Germline assignment: CDR1 LGHNA and CDR2 YNFKEQ. The CDR3 is 16 residues long. The CDR3 DNA follows: TGTGCCAGCAGCCACCGGACTAGCGGGGACACCGGGGAGCTGTTTTTT. Protein: CASSHRTSGDTGELFF.

CDR3 bases: TGTGCCAGCAGCAACCGCGACAGGGGAGGAGAGCAGTACTTC. It specifies CASSNRDRGGEQYF. The chain couples TRBV5-4 to TRBJ2-7; 8 bases align to TRBD1. The CDR3 loop spans 14 amino acids. The germline V gene has CDR1 SGHNT and CDR2 YYREEE (reference sequence). Unmatched junction bases numbered 10, after V lost 4 bases and J lost 7 bases.

This clone was recorded only once. CDR3 in DNA: TGTGCCAGCAGCCCCACAGGGACAGGTACCGGTGAGCAGTTCTTC. This translates into CASSPTGTGTGEQFF. The chain has TRBV9 and TRBJ2-1; 8 bases are shared with TRBD1. Losses at the gene ends were 4 bases for V and 9 bases for J; bases not matched to a gene: 12. The CDR3 loop spans 15 amino acids. Germline V gene lookup returns CDR1 SGDLS and CDR2 YYNGEE.

This clone was picked up a small number of times. The rearrangement uses TRBV28 and TRBJ2-5; D perhaps matches TRBD2 (6 bases). There are 13 residues in the CDR3. Germline values: CDR1 MDHEN, CDR2 SYDVKM. The V gene lost 5 bases and the J gene lost 9 bases, with 16 bases spanning the gap. The CDR3 loop is CASSPPGLYPQYF. CDR3 sequence (DNA): TGTGCCAGCAGTCCTCCGGGACTGTATCCCCAGTACTTC.

The chain couples TRBV9 to TRBJ1-4; D is uncertain. The V gene's germline CDR1 is SGDLS and CDR2 YYNGEE. With 0 bases removed from V and 7 bases from J, the gap between germline ends came to 13 bases. This CDR3 has 15 amino acids. In DNA form, the CDR3 reads TGTGCCAGCAGCGTAGGCGGTCGGGGAAGTGAAAAACTGTTTTTT. It translates to CASSVGGRGSEKLFF.

A few counts support this clone. This chain connects TRBV5-6 to TRBJ2-3, with 11 positions matching TRBD2. V was clipped by 4 bases and J by 3 bases; unmatched bases: 4. The CDR3 has 15 amino acids. Germline CDR1 is SGHDT and CDR2 is YYEEEE. Here the CDR3 reads CASSPTSGRTDTQYF. The DNA for the CDR3 is TGTGCCAGCAGCCCCACTAGCGGGAGAACAGATACGCAGTATTTT. The full variable domain, with the rest looked up from reference TRBV5-6 and TRBJ2-3, is DAGVTQSPTHLIKTRGQQVTLRCSPKSGHDTVSWYQQALGQGPQFIFQYYEEEERQRGNFPDRFSGHQFPNYSSELNVNALLLGDSALYLCASSPTSGRTDTQYFGPGTRLTVL.

The genes are TRBV7-3 and TRBJ2-3; 11 bases line up with TRBD1. Germline CDR1 reads SGHTA; CDR2 reads FQGTGA. The junction had 12 bases not matched to a gene; V was cut back by 4 bases and J by 3 bases. This CDR3 is built from 18 residues. The CDR3 bases are TGTGCCAGCAGCTCAGACCCGGGAGGACAGGGGGCAACAGATACGCAGTATTTT. Protein product: CASSSDPGGQGATDTQYF.

This clone has just a few counts. The junction departs from the called germline gene at one end, perhaps through a read error. CDR3 protein: CASSPGTQTYEQYF. Written as DNA, the CDR3 is TGTGCTAGCAGCCCCGGGACTCAGACCTACGAGCAGTACTTC. The V gene is TRBV7-7, the J gene TRBJ2-7; D might be TRBD2 (6 bases). The germline CDR1 and CDR2 sequences are SSHAT and FNYEAQ (reference sequence). This CDR3 is built from 14 residues.

This chain uses TRBV4-2 with TRBJ2-1; no clear D gene. Trimming took 3 bases from V and 9 from J, leaving 12 bases between them. The CDR3 is made up of 13 amino acids. CDR1 LGHNA and CDR2 YNFKEQ come from the germline V gene. CDR3 sequence reads: CASSHSRWAEQFF. CDR3 nucleotides: TGTGCCAGCAGCCACTCCCGTTGGGCTGAGCAGTTCTTC.

This chain connects TRBV4-3 to TRBJ2-5, with TRBD2 matching 8 bases. Germline CDR1 reads LGHNA; CDR2 reads YSLEER. The trim removed 1 base at V and 1 base at J, leaving 5 bases unmatched. This CDR3 has 16 residues. DNA of the CDR3: TGCGCCAGCAGCCAAGGGTTAGCGGGGCTCCAAGAGACCCAGTACTTC. Its protein is CASSQGLAGLQETQYF.

The rearrangement uses TRBV7-2 and TRBJ1-6; D uncertain. Germline CDR1 SGHTA, CDR2 FQGNSA. This CDR3 is built from 12 residues. Trimming took off 3 bases at V and 6 bases at J, with 3 bases between the two ends. CDR3 sequence reads: CASSFFNSPLHF. The CDR3 DNA reads TGTGCCAGCAGCTTCTTTAATTCACCCCTCCACTTT.

This chain joins TRBV18 and TRBJ1-3; TRBD1 is a possible D gene (6 bases). V lost 5 bases to trimming and J lost 1 base, with 12 bases between them. CDR1 is KGHSH and CDR2 is LQKENI in the germline V gene. The CDR3 loop spans 15 amino acids. The CDR3 sequence: CASSKDRESGNTIYF. In DNA form, the CDR3 reads TGTGCCAGCTCAAAGGACAGAGAGTCTGGAAACACCATATATTTT.

The V and J genes are TRBV19 and TRBJ1-1; the D gene is possibly TRBD1 (5 bases). Germline V gene data show CDR1 as LNHDA and CDR2 as SQIVND (reference sequence). Trimming pared 6 bases from V and 3 bases from J, leaving 14 bases between. This CDR3 contains 14 residues. The CDR3 nucleotides are TGTGCCAGTAGCACAGACGGACATTACACTGAAGCTTTCTTT. Its translation: CASSTDGHYTEAFF.

The CDR3 here is CSVPGEGEVLMFF. CDR3 in DNA: TGCAGCGTTCCGGGGGAGGGTGAGGTTTTGATGTTTTTT. The genes are TRBV29-1 and TRBJ1-4; possibly TRBD1 for D (5 bases). This CDR3 spans 13 amino acids. The V gene lost 5 bases and the J gene lost 15 bases, with 22 bases spanning the gap. CDR1 and CDR2 (germline): SQVTM, ANQGSEA.

V is TRBV28 and J is TRBJ2-5; TRBD2 aligns across 7 bases. This CDR3 is 15 amino acids long. Germline V gene data show CDR1 as MDHEN and CDR2 as SYDVKM. The V and J ends lost 6 bases and 4 bases, in that order; junction bases with no gene match: 11. This CDR3 reads CASSRPLAGPETQYF. In DNA form, the CDR3 reads TGTGCCAGCAGCAGGCCATTAGCGGGCCCAGAGACCCAGTACTTC.

The chain has TRBV7-9 and TRBJ2-5; maybe TRBD1 (7 bases). Germline CDR1 and CDR2: SEHNR and FQNEAQ (reference sequence). This CDR3 is 18 amino acids long. Trimming pared 0 bases from V and 0 bases from J, leaving 17 bases between. The CDR3 protein is CASSLAEGAGGHQETQYF. The CDR3 bases are TGTGCCAGCAGCTTAGCGGAGGGGGCGGGTGGCCACCAAGAGACCCAGTACTTC.

This clone is a singleton in its sample. The chain has TRBV5-1 and TRBJ1-1; 7 bases align to TRBD1. J lost 1 base, V lost 2 bases, and 8 bases had no gene match. The CDR3 is made up of 16 amino acids. Looked up from germline, CDR1 is SGHRS and CDR2 is YFSETQ. The CDR3 region is CASSFLPGQPNTEAFF. The CDR3, as DNA: TGCGCCAGCAGCTTTTTACCGGGACAGCCGAACACTGAAGCTTTCTTT.

V usage is TRBV9 and J usage is TRBJ2-3; 9 bases fit TRBD2. CDR3 length: 16 amino acids. V was clipped by 3 bases and J by 0 bases; unmatched bases: 5. CDR1 and CDR2 from the germline V gene are SGDLS and YYNGEE. The CDR3 DNA follows: TGTGCCAGCAGCGAACTAGCGGGCTTTAGCACAGATACGCAGTATTTT. Its protein is CASSELAGFSTDTQYF.

The chain carries TRBV4-3 and TRBJ1-4; D is perhaps TRBD1 (6 bases). CDR1 is LGHNA and CDR2 is YSLEER in the germline V gene. V dropped 0 bases and J dropped 11 bases, with 13 bases sitting between them. This CDR3 is built from 14 residues. CDR3 amino acids: CASSQEAGEGKLFF. The CDR3 DNA is TGCGCCAGCAGCCAAGAGGCAGGGGAGGGGAAACTGTTTTTT.

The chain uses TRBV7-9 and TRBJ2-5; TRBD1 matches at 7 bases. Germline V gene data show CDR1 as SEHNR and CDR2 as FQNEAQ (reference sequence). The V segment lost 5 bases and the J segment 5 bases; nucleotides outside the gene matches: 14. The CDR3 is 16 amino acids. CDR3 coding DNA: TGTGCCAGCAGCACAGGGACAGCGTCACATGGGGAGACCCAGTACTTC. Translated, it gives CASSTGTASHGETQYF. Full variable domain (rest looked up from reference TRBV7-9 and TRBJ2-5): DTGVSQNPRHKITKRGQNVTFRCDPISEHNRLYWYRQTLGQGPEFLTYFQNEAQLEKSRLLSDRFSAERPKGSFSTLEIQRTEQGDSAMYLCASSTGTASHGETQYFGPGTRLLVL.

The CDR3 bases are TGTGCCAGCAGCCAAGAACCAGGGCTCTATGGCTACACCTTC. Protein sequence: CASSQEPGLYGYTF. The chain has TRBV4-2 and TRBJ1-2; TRBD1 is a possible D gene (5 bases). This CDR3 spans 14 amino acids. Germline CDR1 reads LGHNA; CDR2 reads YNFKEQ. Trimming removed 0 bases from V and 4 bases from J, with 9 bases in between.

This chain uses TRBV7-6 with TRBJ2-3; TRBD2 matches at 7 bases. Per the germline V gene, CDR1 is SGHVS and CDR2 is FNYEAQ. V shed 5 bases and J 7 bases; nucleotides not matched to a gene: 9. The CDR3 sequence is 14 residues long. The CDR3 spells CASSAQRGSNTQYF. The CDR3 DNA reads TGTGCCAGCAGCGCGCAGCGGGGCTCGAATACGCAGTATTTT.

V gene TRBV9 combines with J gene TRBJ1-5, with a weak D call TRBD1 (5 bases). Germline CDR1 reads SGDLS; CDR2 reads YYNGEE. The V end was cut by 0 bases, the J end by 6 bases, with 10 bases between. The CDR3 contains 14 residues. DNA for the CDR3: TGTGCCAGCAGCGTAGGGGGGGGAGGTCAGCCCCAGCATTTT. Amino acid sequence: CASSVGGGGQPQHF.

The CDR3 loop is CASSLGFSGRETQYF. The CDR3 DNA reads TGTGCCAGCAGCTTAGGGTTTAGCGGGAGAGAGACCCAGTACTTC. The chain combines TRBV7-9 with TRBJ2-5; 9 bases match TRBD2. The CDR3 length is 15 residues. V shed 1 base, J shed 4 bases, and the junction held 4 bases outside the gene matches. Germline-derived CDR1 and CDR2 are SEHNR and FQNEAQ (reference sequence).

V and J are TRBV2 and TRBJ2-2; no clear D gene. V was cut by 4 bases and J by 0 bases, with 6 bases left in between. Germline CDR1 reads SNHLY; CDR2 reads FYNNEI. The CDR3 has 14 residues. CDR3 residues: CASSVSANTGELFF. The CDR3 region has the DNA TGTGCCAGCAGTGTTTCGGCGAACACCGGGGAGCTGTTTTTT.

This clone has more than one count but fewer than ten. The J gene is TRBJ2-5, the V gene TRBV5-1; the match to TRBD2 covers 7 bases. The CDR3 is 16 residues long. V shed 1 base and J 4 bases; nucleotides not matched to a gene: 10. Germline V lookup: CDR1 SGHRS, CDR2 YFSETQ. For the CDR3, the DNA is TGCGCCAGCAGCTTGTTCCCTCCGGGGGAGGGAGAGACCCAGTACTTC. Protein: CASSLFPPGEGETQYF.

The V gene is TRBV19, the J gene TRBJ2-5, with 10 bases fitting TRBD2. With the DNA end fitting TRBJ2-7 better, the J assignment may be wrong. The CDR3 spans 15 residues. CDR1 LNHDA and CDR2 SQIVND come from the germline V gene (reference sequence). The CDR3 sequence is CASSIGAGGRYEQYF. The CDR3 DNA reads TGTGCCAGTAGTATTGGAGCGGGAGGGCGCTACGAGCAGTACTTC.

The CDR3 is CASSGGLMGNQPQHF. DNA of the CDR3: TGTGCCAGCAGTGGAGGACTGATGGGGAATCAGCCCCAGCATTTT. The gene calls are TRBV27 and TRBJ1-5; no reliable D call. The germline V and J ends were trimmed by 5 bases and 4 bases, with 15 bases remaining between them. Germline V lookup: CDR1 MNHEY, CDR2 SMNVEV (reference sequence). The CDR3 sequence is 15 residues long.

The chain carries TRBV10-2 and TRBJ2-1, with TRBD2 matching 9 bases. CDR3 length: 12 residues. Per germline, CDR1 WSHSY and CDR2 SAAADI. The junction had 6 bases not matched to a gene; V was cut back by 8 bases and J by 10 bases. CDR3 residues: CASGGTSREQFF. CDR3 DNA sequence: TGCGCCAGCGGTGGGACTAGCCGCGAGCAGTTCTTC.

This clone has a handful of counts. The rearrangement links TRBV5-6 to TRBJ1-2; 7 positions match TRBD1. CDR1 is SGHDT, CDR2 YYEEEE, per germline. The CDR3 runs to 15 residues. V shed 0 bases, J shed 3 bases, and the junction held 5 bases outside the gene matches. CDR3 sequence: CASSLGFGTDYGYTF. DNA of the CDR3: TGTGCCAGCAGCTTGGGGTTTGGGACAGACTATGGCTACACCTTC.